The 2 T cell receptor beta chains in this list originate from one sample, sequenced in a study of early T cells in non-severe SARS-CoV-2 infection. TCRdb reprocessed the 5' RACE reads with MiXCR, giving one entry per CDR3 protein. The sample includes around 92,000 distinct CDR3 sequences, about 11% of them seen just once. Sequenced: whole blood. These receptors came from an adult who was a healthcare worker with PCR-confirmed SARS-CoV-2 infection or an uninfected control (not recorded which).

The chain joins TRBV25-1 to TRBJ1-4; no firm D call. The CDR3 totals 16 residues. Germline V gene sequence: CDR1 MGHDK, CDR2 SYGVNS. V gave up 3 bases and J gave up 0 bases, with 11 bases separating them. The DNA of the CDR3 is TGTGCCAGCAGTGAGCCCCGCAGCGCAACTAATGAAAAACTGTTTTTT. Translated, it gives CASSEPRSATNEKLFF.

This clonotype was counted ten times or more. The gene calls are TRBV7-2 and TRBJ1-1, with 11 bases identical to TRBD1. Germline V CDR1 and CDR2: SGHTA, FQGNSA. The CDR3 covers 15 residues. Trimming took 5 bases from V and 5 from J; bases not matched to a gene: 7. The CDR3 protein is CASSERTGGRTEAFF. The CDR3, as DNA: TGTGCCAGCAGCGAACGGACAGGGGGCCGGACTGAAGCTTTCTTT.